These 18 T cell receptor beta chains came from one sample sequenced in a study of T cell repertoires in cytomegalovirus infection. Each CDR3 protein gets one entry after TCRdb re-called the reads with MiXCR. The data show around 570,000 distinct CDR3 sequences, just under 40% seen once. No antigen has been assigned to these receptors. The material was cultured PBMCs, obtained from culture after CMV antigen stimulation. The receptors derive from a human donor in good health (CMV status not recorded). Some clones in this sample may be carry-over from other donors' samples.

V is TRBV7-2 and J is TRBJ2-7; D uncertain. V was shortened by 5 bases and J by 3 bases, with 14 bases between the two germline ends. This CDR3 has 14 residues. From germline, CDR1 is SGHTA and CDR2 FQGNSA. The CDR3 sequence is CASSPDRAYYEQYF. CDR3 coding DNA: TGTGCCAGCAGCCCAGACCGGGCCTACTACGAGCAGTACTTC.

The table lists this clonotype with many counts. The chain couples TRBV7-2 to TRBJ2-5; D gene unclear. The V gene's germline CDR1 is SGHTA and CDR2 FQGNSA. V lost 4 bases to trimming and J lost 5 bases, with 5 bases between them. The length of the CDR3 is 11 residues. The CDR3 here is CASSSTETQYF. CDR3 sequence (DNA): TGTGCCAGCAGCTCTACGGAGACCCAGTACTTC.

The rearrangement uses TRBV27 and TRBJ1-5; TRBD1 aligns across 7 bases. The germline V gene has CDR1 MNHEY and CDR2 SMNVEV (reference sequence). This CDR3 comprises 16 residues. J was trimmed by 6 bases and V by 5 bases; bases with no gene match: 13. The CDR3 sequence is CASSPTPGGIPQPQHF. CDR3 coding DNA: TGTGCCAGCAGTCCGACCCCAGGGGGGATTCCTCAGCCCCAGCATTTT.

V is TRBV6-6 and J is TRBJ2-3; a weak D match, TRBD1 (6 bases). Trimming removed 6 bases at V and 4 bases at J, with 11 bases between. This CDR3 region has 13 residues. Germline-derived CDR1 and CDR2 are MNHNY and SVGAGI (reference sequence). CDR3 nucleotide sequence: TGTGCCAGCAGAACAGGGAGCCCAGATACGCAGTATTTT. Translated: CASRTGSPDTQYF.

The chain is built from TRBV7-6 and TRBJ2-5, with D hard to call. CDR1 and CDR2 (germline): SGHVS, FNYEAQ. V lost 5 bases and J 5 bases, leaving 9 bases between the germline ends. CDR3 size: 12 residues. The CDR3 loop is CASSPSKETQYF. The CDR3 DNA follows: TGTGCCAGCAGCCCCTCTAAGGAGACCCAGTACTTC.

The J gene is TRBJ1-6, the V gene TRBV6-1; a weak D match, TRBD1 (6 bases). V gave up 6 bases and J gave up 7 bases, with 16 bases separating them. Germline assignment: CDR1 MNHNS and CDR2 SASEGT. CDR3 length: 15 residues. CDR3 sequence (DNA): TGTGCCAGCAGCCCTTCCGGGACAAGAAATTCACCCCTCCACTTT. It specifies CASSPSGTRNSPLHF.

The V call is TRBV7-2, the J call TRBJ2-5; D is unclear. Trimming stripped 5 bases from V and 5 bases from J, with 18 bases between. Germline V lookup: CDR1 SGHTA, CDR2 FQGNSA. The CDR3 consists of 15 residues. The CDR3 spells CASSPGPPSRETQYF. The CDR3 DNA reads TGTGCCAGCAGCCCAGGCCCCCCGAGTCGGGAGACCCAGTACTTC.

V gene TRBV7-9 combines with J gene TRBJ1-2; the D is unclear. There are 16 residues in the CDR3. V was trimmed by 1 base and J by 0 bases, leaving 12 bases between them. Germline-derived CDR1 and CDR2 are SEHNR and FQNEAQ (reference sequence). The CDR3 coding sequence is TGTGCCAGCAGCTTAGTTTCGGCCGCCTCTAACTATGGCTACACCTTC. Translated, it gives CASSLVSAASNYGYTF.

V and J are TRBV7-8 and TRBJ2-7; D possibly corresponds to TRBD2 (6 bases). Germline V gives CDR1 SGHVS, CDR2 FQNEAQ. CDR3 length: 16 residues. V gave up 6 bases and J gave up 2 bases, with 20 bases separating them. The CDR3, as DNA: TGTGCCAGCAGTCATGGGGGGTTTTCTACTCCCTACGAGCAGTACTTC. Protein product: CASSHGGFSTPYEQYF.

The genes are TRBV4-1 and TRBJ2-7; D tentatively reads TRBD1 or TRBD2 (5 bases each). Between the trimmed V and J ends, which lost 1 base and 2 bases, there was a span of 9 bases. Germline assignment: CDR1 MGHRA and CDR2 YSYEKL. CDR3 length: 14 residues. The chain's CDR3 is CASSQGGAPYEQYF. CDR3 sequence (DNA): TGCGCCAGCAGCCAAGGAGGGGCCCCCTACGAGCAGTACTTC.

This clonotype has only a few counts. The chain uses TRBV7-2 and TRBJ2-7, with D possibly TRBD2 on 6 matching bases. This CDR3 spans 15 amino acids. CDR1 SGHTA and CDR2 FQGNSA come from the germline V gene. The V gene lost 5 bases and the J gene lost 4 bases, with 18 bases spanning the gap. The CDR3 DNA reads TGTGCCAGCAGCCCGCGCAGCGGGTTCGGGTACGAGCAGTACTTC. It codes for CASSPRSGFGYEQYF.

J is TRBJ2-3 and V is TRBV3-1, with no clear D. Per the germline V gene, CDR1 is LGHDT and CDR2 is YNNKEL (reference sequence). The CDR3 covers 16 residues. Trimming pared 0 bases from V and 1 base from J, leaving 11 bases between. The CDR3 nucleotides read TGTGCCAGCAGCCAAGAGCTAGACCCTCGCACAGATACGCAGTATTTT. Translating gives CASSQELDPRTDTQYF.

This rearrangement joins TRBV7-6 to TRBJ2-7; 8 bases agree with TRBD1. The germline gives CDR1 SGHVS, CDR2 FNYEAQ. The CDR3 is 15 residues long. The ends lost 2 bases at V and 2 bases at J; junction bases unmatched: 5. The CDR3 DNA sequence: TGTGCCAGCAGCTTAAACAGGGGGTTCACCTACGAGCAGTACTTC. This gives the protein CASSLNRGFTYEQYF. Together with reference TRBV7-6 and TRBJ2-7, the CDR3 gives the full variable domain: GAGVSQSPRYKVTKRGQDVALRCDPISGHVSLYWYRQALGQGPEFLTYFNYEAQQDKSGLPNDRFSAERPEGSISTLTIQRTEQRDSAMYRCASSLNRGFTYEQYFGPGTRLTVT.

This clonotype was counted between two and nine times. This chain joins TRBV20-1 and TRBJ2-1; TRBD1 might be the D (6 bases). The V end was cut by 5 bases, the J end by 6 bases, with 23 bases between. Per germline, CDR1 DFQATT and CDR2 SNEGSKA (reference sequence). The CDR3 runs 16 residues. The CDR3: CSAGSDSRTSGNEQFF. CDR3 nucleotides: TGCAGTGCTGGATCGGACAGCCGTACCAGCGGCAATGAGCAGTTCTTC.

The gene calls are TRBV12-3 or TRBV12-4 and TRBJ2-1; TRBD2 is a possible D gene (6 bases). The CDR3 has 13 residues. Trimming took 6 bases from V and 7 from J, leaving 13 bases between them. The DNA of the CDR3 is TGTGCCAGCAGGCGACTAGTCGGGAATGAGCAGTTCTTC. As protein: CASRRLVGNEQFF.

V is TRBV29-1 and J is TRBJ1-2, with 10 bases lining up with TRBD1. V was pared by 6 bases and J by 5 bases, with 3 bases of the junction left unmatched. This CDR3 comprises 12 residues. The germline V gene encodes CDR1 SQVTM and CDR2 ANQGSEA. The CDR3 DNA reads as TGCAGCGTGCCGGGACAGGGGTATGGCTACACCTTC. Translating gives CSVPGQGYGYTF.

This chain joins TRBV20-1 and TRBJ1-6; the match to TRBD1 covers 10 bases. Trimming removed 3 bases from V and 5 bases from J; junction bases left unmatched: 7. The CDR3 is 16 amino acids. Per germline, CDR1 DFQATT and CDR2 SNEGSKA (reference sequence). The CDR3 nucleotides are TGCAGTGCTAGGACGACAGGGGGCGGGAATAATTCACCCCTCCACTTT. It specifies CSARTTGGGNNSPLHF.

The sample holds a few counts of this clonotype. The CDR3 DNA sequence: TGTGCCAGCAGTTACTCGGGACAGGGTTACAATGAGCAGTTCTTC. Protein: CASSYSGQGYNEQFF. This chain uses TRBV6-6 with TRBJ2-1; TRBD1 matches 9 bases. The germline CDR1 and CDR2 sequences are MNHNY and SVGAGI (reference sequence). After removal of 0 bases from V and 4 bases from J, the junction contained 1 base not matched to a gene. The CDR3 consists of 15 residues.